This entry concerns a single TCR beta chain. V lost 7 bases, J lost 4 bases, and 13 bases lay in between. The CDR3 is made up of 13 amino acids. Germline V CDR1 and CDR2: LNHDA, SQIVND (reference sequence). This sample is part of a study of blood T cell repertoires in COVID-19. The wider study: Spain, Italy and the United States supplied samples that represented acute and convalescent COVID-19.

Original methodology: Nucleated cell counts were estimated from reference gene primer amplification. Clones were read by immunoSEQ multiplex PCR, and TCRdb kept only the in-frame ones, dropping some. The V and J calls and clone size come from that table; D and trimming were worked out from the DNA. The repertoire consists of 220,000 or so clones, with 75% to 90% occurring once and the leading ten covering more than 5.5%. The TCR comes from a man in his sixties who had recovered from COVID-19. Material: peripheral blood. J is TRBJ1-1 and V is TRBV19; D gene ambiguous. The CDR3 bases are TGTGCCAGTACTAAGGAAAGGAGCACTGAAGCTTTCTTT. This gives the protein CASTKERSTEAFF.